These 25 T cell receptor beta chains were sequenced from one sample in a study of beta chain features in type 1 diabetes. The authors reverse transcribed all of the isolated RNA, so sequencing captured expressed TCRB transcripts. Generated by immunoSEQ multiplex PCR, the TCRdb table keeps only in-frame clones and is missing some. This sample has almost 350,000 clones, with roughly 8% found just once. Material for sequencing was central memory CD4+ T cells from blood. The receptors were sampled from a woman between 18 and 29 years old in good health.

A note on this clone: A read error is the likely source, as a far larger clone sits one nucleotide away. The same CDR3 is also encoded by other DNA sequences in this sample. The chain combines TRBV7-2 with TRBJ2-3, with 7 bases fitting TRBD1. The J segment lost 4 bases and the V segment lost 1 base, leaving 2 bases of the junction unmatched. Germline loops: CDR1 SGHTA, CDR2 FQGNSA. The CDR3 sequence is 14 residues long. CDR3 residues: CASSLGQGADTQYF. CDR3 DNA sequence: TGTGCCAGCAGCTTAGGACAGGGCGCAGATACGCAGTATTTT. The full variable domain, with the rest looked up from reference TRBV7-2 and TRBJ2-3, is GAGVSQSPSNKVTEKGKDVELRCDPISGHTALYWYRQSLGQGLEFLIYFQGNSAPDKSGLPSDRFSAERTGGSVSTLTIQRTQQEDSAVYLCASSLGQGADTQYFGPGTRLTVL.

This clone was detected ten times or more. The chain joins TRBV28 to TRBJ2-2, with 7 bases matching TRBD2. CDR3 length equals 15 residues. Looked up from germline, CDR1 is MDHEN and CDR2 is SYDVKM. Unmatched junction bases numbered 9, after V lost 7 bases and J lost 4 bases. The CDR3 sequence is CASMSAGEGTGELFF. CDR3 nucleotides: TGTGCCAGCATGTCGGCGGGAGAGGGCACCGGGGAGCTGTTTTTT.

Remarks on this clone: The sample has other DNA sequences that encode this CDR3 too. The genes are TRBV4-1 and TRBJ1-5; weak D call: TRBD1 (5 bases). The CDR3 totals 15 residues. CDR1 is MGHRA and CDR2 is YSYEKL in the germline V gene. Trimming left V 0 bases short and J 7 bases short, with 13 bases between. The CDR3 region is CASSQERGAGQPQHF. The CDR3 nucleotides are TGCGCCAGCAGCCAAGAAAGGGGCGCAGGGCAGCCCCAGCATTTT.

This clone has at least ten counts. The gene calls are TRBV21-1 and TRBJ2-7; the table gives TRBD1 as D, unverified against the DNA. TRBV21-1 counts as a pseudogene. This CDR3 region has 11 residues. CDR3 nucleotide sequence: TGTGCCTACAGGGCGGGCCACGAGCAGTACTTC. Its protein is CAYRAGHEQYF.

This clone was observed a handful of times. The chain combines TRBV7-2 with TRBJ2-5, with 9 bases fitting TRBD1. The CDR3 totals 17 residues. Germline V gives CDR1 SGHTA, CDR2 FQGNSA. Losses at the gene ends were 1 base for V and 5 bases for J; bases not matched to a gene: 11. In DNA form, the CDR3 reads TGTGCCAGCAGCTTAGGGCGCCGGGGACAGGGAGGGGAGACCCAGTACTTC. Encoded protein: CASSLGRRGQGGETQYF.

In the case of this clone: The sample carries other DNA sequences with the same CDR3. The chain carries TRBV11-2 and TRBJ2-1; D is undetermined. The CDR3 is made up of 14 amino acids. V was trimmed by 3 bases and J by 3 bases, leaving 9 bases between them. The germline V gene encodes CDR1 SGHAT and CDR2 FQNNGV. The DNA of the CDR3 is TGTGCCAGCAGCTTGGTCCGTCGCTACAATGAGCAGTTCTTC. Translating it yields CASSLVRRYNEQFF.

The V and J genes are TRBV29-1 and TRBJ2-2; D is perhaps TRBD2 (5 bases). Trimming removed 4 bases from V and 5 bases from J, with 11 bases in between. The CDR3 has 13 amino acids. The germline V gene encodes CDR1 SQVTM and CDR2 ANQGSEA. The CDR3 region has the DNA TGCAGCGTTGGGGCTAGCTCTACCGGGGAGCTGTTTTTT. It encodes CSVGASSTGELFF.

V and J are TRBV18 and TRBJ2-7, with 16 nucleotides matching TRBD2. The CDR3 runs 18 residues. V dropped 1 base and J dropped 7; count of bases not matched to a gene: 10. The germline gives CDR1 KGHSH, CDR2 LQKENI. The CDR3 reads CASSPRGTSGRASQEQYF. For the CDR3, the DNA is TGTGCCAGCTCACCACGAGGGACTAGCGGGAGGGCCAGTCAGGAGCAGTACTTC.

This clone was counted at least ten times. J is TRBJ2-2 and V is TRBV11-1; the D is unclear. Looked up from germline, CDR1 is SGHAT and CDR2 is FQDESV (reference sequence). The CDR3 covers 13 residues. V lost 5 bases and J lost 5, with 9 bases in between. The CDR3 DNA is TGTGCCAGCAGCCAGAGAGAGACCGGGGAGCTGTTTTTT. Amino acids: CASSQRETGELFF.

This clone was seen a handful of times. Here the CDR3 reads CASSSTWTSGRDEQFF. As DNA, the CDR3 is TGTGCCAGCAGTTCGACTTGGACTAGCGGGAGGGATGAGCAGTTCTTC. The V call is TRBV6-5, the J call TRBJ2-1, with TRBD2 identical over 15 bases. Germline V gives CDR1 MNHEY, CDR2 SVGAGI. The CDR3 covers 16 residues. V lost 4 bases, J lost 8 bases, and 6 bases stayed unmatched.

This clone was found a few times. The chain has TRBV19 and TRBJ2-1, with TRBD2 matching over 11 bases. This CDR3 region has 16 residues. Germline V gene sequence: CDR1 LNHDA, CDR2 SQIVND (reference sequence). Trimming took 3 bases from V and 9 from J; bases not matched to a gene: 10. CDR3 DNA: TGTGCCAGTAGTATTGAGACTAGCGGGATGGGAGGTGAGCAGTTCTTC. Translating gives CASSIETSGMGGEQFF.

The chain carries TRBV7-2 and TRBJ2-2, with 7 bases that match TRBD2. Germline assignment: CDR1 SGHTA and CDR2 FQGNSA. The CDR3 sequence is 15 residues long. The trim removed 5 bases at V and 1 base at J, leaving 4 bases unmatched. The CDR3 reads CASSPQRGNTGELFF. The DNA for the CDR3 is TGTGCCAGCAGCCCCCAGCGGGGGAACACCGGGGAGCTGTTTTTT. The full variable domain, completed using reference TRBV7-2 and TRBJ2-2, is GAGVSQSPSNKVTEKGKDVELRCDPISGHTALYWYRQSLGQGLEFLIYFQGNSAPDKSGLPSDRFSAERTGGSVSTLTIQRTQQEDSAVYLCASSPQRGNTGELFFGEGSRLTVL.

This clone was seen a few times. The rearrangement links TRBV9 to TRBJ1-5, with a tentative D call TRBD1 (6 bases). The CDR3 contains 15 residues. Germline-derived CDR1 and CDR2 are SGDLS and YYNGEE. Trimming left V 4 bases short and J 7 bases short, with 18 bases between. This CDR3 reads CASSLNGGFGQPQHF. The CDR3 bases are TGTGCCAGCAGCCTCAACGGGGGCTTCGGCCAGCCCCAGCATTTT.

This clone was seen a few times. The chain links TRBV12-1 to TRBJ2-2; no DNA check was done on the table's D call, TRBD1. TRBV12-1 represents a pseudogene. This CDR3 is built from 16 residues. CDR3 amino acids: CASSFGAGWVTGELFF. The DNA for the CDR3 is TGTGCCAGCAGCTTTGGGGCAGGGTGGGTCACCGGGGAGCTGTTTTTT.

CDR3 sequence: CASSQALANQNIQYF. The CDR3 DNA sequence: TGTGCCAGCAGCCAGGCCCTAGCTAACCAAAACATTCAGTACTTC. The chain carries TRBV4-2 and TRBJ2-4; D possibly corresponds to TRBD2 (5 bases). The CDR3 is made up of 15 amino acids. The V gene's germline CDR1 is LGHNA and CDR2 YNFKEQ. V was shortened by 3 bases and J by 5 bases, with 14 bases between the two germline ends.

This sequence joins TRBV29-1 and TRBJ1-5; TRBD1 matches 7 bases. Germline V lookup: CDR1 SQVTM, CDR2 ANQGSEA. After removal of 6 bases from V and 4 bases from J, the junction contained 6 bases not matched to a gene. The CDR3 runs 13 residues. The CDR3 spells CSVRTGLNQPQHF. The CDR3 DNA is TGCAGCGTCAGGACAGGACTTAATCAGCCCCAGCATTTT.

This clone came up a few times. V and J are TRBV7-9 and TRBJ2-1; TRBD1 aligns across 7 bases. Germline CDR1 SEHNR, CDR2 FQNEAQ (reference sequence). With V trimmed by 5 bases and J by 5 bases, 18 bases remained unmatched. The CDR3 consists of 18 residues. The CDR3, as DNA: TGTGCCAGCAGCCCCCGGACAGGACACGACTCGGGCCACAATGAGCAGTTCTTC. Amino acid sequence: CASSPRTGHDSGHNEQFF.

The table lists this clone with many counts. The V and J genes are TRBV25-1 and TRBJ2-4; tentatively, D is TRBD2 (5 bases). Germline-derived CDR1 and CDR2 are MGHDK and SYGVNS. This CDR3 comprises 14 residues. Trimming stripped 4 bases from V and 4 bases from J, with 11 bases between. In nucleotides, the CDR3 is TGTGCCAGCAGTGGAAGCGGAGGAAAAAACATTCAGTACTTC. Translating it yields CASSGSGGKNIQYF.

This clone appeared a few times. In the same sample, other DNA sequences code for this CDR3. The chain joins TRBV9 to TRBJ2-3; D unclear. This CDR3 has 13 residues. Germline V CDR1 and CDR2: SGDLS, YYNGEE. V was cut by 3 bases and J by 4 bases, with 9 bases left in between. The CDR3 sequence is CASSASSADTQYF. The CDR3 DNA follows: TGTGCCAGCAGCGCCTCCTCGGCAGATACGCAGTATTTT.

This clone was detected only a few times. V and J are TRBV7-9 and TRBJ1-4; D call uncertain. The germline V and J ends were trimmed by 6 bases and 0 bases, with 17 bases remaining between them. The V gene's germline CDR1 is SEHNR and CDR2 FQNEAQ (reference sequence). This CDR3 region has 17 residues. Here the CDR3 DNA reads TGTGCCAGCAGACCCGGGATAGGATCTGCAACTAATGAAAAACTGTTTTTT. It encodes CASRPGIGSATNEKLFF.

This clone showed up just a few times. V is TRBV14 and J is TRBJ2-3; D is unresolved. Trimming cost V 1 base and J 5 bases, with 7 bases left between them. Per the germline V gene, CDR1 is SGHDN and CDR2 is FVKESK. CDR3 length: 13 amino acids. In DNA form, the CDR3 reads TGTGCCAGCAGCCAAGTGCACAGAGATACGCAGTATTTT. This encodes CASSQVHRDTQYF.

This clone occurred many times. This specimen includes other DNA sequences encoding the same CDR3. The rearrangement links TRBV6-5 to TRBJ2-7; 9 bases agree with TRBD2. This CDR3 is 14 amino acids long. Trimming took 6 bases from V and 1 from J; bases not matched to a gene: 4. From germline, CDR1 is MNHEY and CDR2 SVGAGI. CDR3 in amino acids: CASSRLADSYEQYF. CDR3 DNA: TGTGCCAGCAGCCGACTAGCGGATTCCTACGAGCAGTACTTC.

This clone was observed a few times. The chain employs TRBV29-1 and TRBJ2-2; 10 nucleotides agree with TRBD1. With V trimmed by 6 bases and J by 7 bases, 2 bases remained unmatched. Germline assignment: CDR1 SQVTM and CDR2 ANQGSEA. The CDR3 extends over 12 amino acids. The DNA for the CDR3 is TGCAGCGTAGGACAGGGGGTCGGGGAGCTGTTTTTT. Amino acids: CSVGQGVGELFF.

The chain combines TRBV7-2 with TRBJ2-7; TRBD1 agrees at 9 bases. The CDR3 totals 17 residues. V was clipped by 3 bases and J by 3 bases; unmatched bases: 12. Per the germline V gene, CDR1 is SGHTA and CDR2 is FQGNSA. For the CDR3, the DNA is TGTGCCAGCAGCTTGGGGGGACAGGGACCCCGGGACTACGAGCAGTACTTC. Its protein product is CASSLGGQGPRDYEQYF.

This clone was counted between two and nine times. V gene TRBV7-2 combines with J gene TRBJ2-3; TRBD2 matches at 7 bases. From germline, CDR1 is SGHTA and CDR2 FQGNSA. The trim removed 7 bases at V and 9 bases at J, leaving 7 bases unmatched. There are 12 residues in the CDR3. The CDR3 nucleotides are TGTGCCAGCACTATTCCGGGACTAACGCAGTATTTT. Encoded protein: CASTIPGLTQYF.